This note documents a single TCR beta chain sequence. Its antigen is undetermined. These data originate in a study of metastatic and nonmetastatic thyroid tumors. The study, taken as a whole, reports: TCR beta diversity was reportedly significantly higher in malignant thyroid tumors than benign nodules, in blood and tumor.

CDR1 is MNHNS and CDR2 is SASEGT in the germline V gene. The CDR3 runs 14 residues. V shed 6 bases and J shed 8 bases, with 19 bases lying between them. Thyroid surgery had not been preceded by any treatment in any patient. As originally analysed: For papillary thyroid cancer, a distant-metastasis classifier was constructed from CDR3 differences observed across clinicopathological groups. MiXCR reprocessed the PCR reads for TCRdb. The V and J calls follow TCRdb's processing rather than the paper's. The sample comprises 39,000 or so clones, around 20% of which are singletons, and approximately 20% rests with the top ten.

Sequencing input: blood. This receptor was taken from a female donor with papillary thyroid cancer or a benign thyroid nodule (not recorded which). Some clones in this sample may be carry-over from other donors' samples. The chain is built from TRBV6-1 and TRBJ1-2; no definite D call. The CDR3 protein is CASRPLSGSSGYTF. The CDR3 DNA is TGTGCCAGCAGACCCCTGAGTGGGAGCTCGGGCTACACCTTC.